A single sample gave rise to the 14 T cell receptor beta chains below, sequenced in a study of cytomegalovirus exposure and HLA in healthy donors. 13 Jbeta primers and 60 Vbeta primers were used for the PCR. The data were produced by immunoSEQ multiplex PCR, yet TCRdb's version contains in-frame clones alone and is incomplete. The data hold 85,000 to 100,000 clones, with 50% to 80% observed a single time. The material sequenced was PBMCs. These TCRs come from a man in his 60s in good health and CMV-seronegative.

The rearrangement uses TRBV19 and TRBJ2-2; tentative D call: TRBD2 (6 bases). V was trimmed by 6 bases and J by 0 bases, leaving 14 bases between them. In germline, CDR1 is LNHDA, CDR2 SQIVND (reference sequence). The CDR3 contains 16 residues. The CDR3, as DNA: TGTGCCAGTAGAACGGGGGTATTACCGAACACCGGGGAGCTGTTTTTT. Protein sequence: CASRTGVLPNTGELFF.

V usage is TRBV2 and J usage is TRBJ2-7; D unclear. The V end lost 2 bases, the J end lost 3 bases, and 14 bases lay between the germline ends. CDR1 is SNHLY and CDR2 is FYNNEI in the germline V gene. CDR3 length: 15 residues. In DNA form, the CDR3 reads TGTGCCAGCAGTGAAACGATAGACGGAGTCTACGAGCAGTACTTC. The encoded protein is CASSETIDGVYEQYF.

This rearrangement joins TRBV18 to TRBJ1-1, with D perhaps TRBD1 (6 bases). The germline CDR1 and CDR2 sequences are KGHSH and LQKENI. Trimming took off 2 bases at V and 3 bases at J, with 7 bases between the two ends. The CDR3 is 13 amino acids. The CDR3 region is CASSPSGDTEAFF. For the CDR3, the DNA is TGTGCCAGCTCACCATCAGGGGACACTGAAGCTTTCTTT.

This clone was detected only a few times. The chain uses TRBV5-4 and TRBJ2-7; 9 positions match TRBD1. This CDR3 spans 14 amino acids. V trimming: 1 base; J trimming: 7 bases; junction bases outside the gene matches: 6. Germline CDR1 and CDR2: SGHNT and YYREEE (reference sequence). DNA of the CDR3: TGTGCCAGCAGCTTGATGGGACAGGGCGGGGAGCAGTACTTC. This translates into CASSLMGQGGEQYF.

The rearrangement links TRBV7-2 to TRBJ2-7, with 7 bases lining up with TRBD1. CDR3 length: 13 residues. V lost 10 bases to trimming and J lost 7 bases; unmatched junction nucleotides: 13. CDR1 is SGHTA, CDR2 FQGNSA, per germline. The CDR3 spells CATAVEGAREQYF. In DNA form, the CDR3 reads TGTGCCACCGCGGTCGAGGGGGCGAGAGAGCAGTACTTC.

This rearrangement joins TRBV2 to TRBJ1-1, with D tentatively TRBD1 (6 bases). V was shortened by 6 bases and J by 5 bases, with 16 bases between the two germline ends. This CDR3 has 14 amino acids. Germline CDR1 reads SNHLY; CDR2 reads FYNNEI. The chain's CDR3 is CASSKTGIRTEAFF. In DNA, the CDR3 is TGTGCCAGCAGCAAAACAGGGATACGGACTGAAGCTTTCTTT.

This clone was detected only a few times. The chain joins TRBV11-3 to TRBJ1-4, with TRBD1 identical over 8 bases. CDR3 length: 15 amino acids. Germline assignment: CDR1 SGHNT and CDR2 YENEEA. Unmatched junction bases numbered 3, after V lost 2 bases and J lost 4 bases. The CDR3 reads CASSLQGADNEKLFF. CDR3 bases: TGTGCCAGCAGCTTACAGGGGGCGGATAATGAAAAACTGTTTTTT.

The rearrangement joins TRBV2 to TRBJ2-7; 10 bases agree with TRBD2. Germline-derived CDR1 and CDR2 are SNHLY and FYNNEI. CDR3 length equals 14 residues. The J segment lost 5 bases and the V segment lost 2 bases, leaving 3 bases of the junction unmatched. The CDR3 here is CASSEPSGSDEQYF. As DNA, the CDR3 is TGTGCCAGCAGTGAACCTAGCGGGAGTGACGAGCAGTACTTC.

V and J are TRBV5-6 and TRBJ2-2; TRBD1 might be the D (6 bases). The V end lost 2 bases, the J end lost 2 bases, and 13 bases lay between the germline ends. From germline, CDR1 is SGHDT and CDR2 YYEEEE. CDR3 length: 16 residues. The CDR3 sequence is CASSFMDRLNTGELFF. The CDR3 DNA sequence: TGTGCCAGCAGCTTTATGGACAGACTAAACACCGGGGAGCTGTTTTTT.

J is TRBJ2-7 and V is TRBV7-2; 9 bases align to TRBD1. CDR3 length equals 14 residues. Germline lookup yields CDR1 SGHTA and CDR2 FQGNSA. V lost 3 bases to trimming and J lost 4 bases; unmatched junction nucleotides: 4. The CDR3 nucleotides are TGTGCCAGCAGCTTGGGACAGGGTCGGTACGAGCAGTACTTC. It specifies CASSLGQGRYEQYF.

V is TRBV18 and J is TRBJ2-7; 7 nucleotides match TRBD1. This CDR3 contains 14 residues. The germline V gene encodes CDR1 KGHSH and CDR2 LQKENI. J lost 2 bases, V lost 3 bases, and 4 bases had no gene match. CDR3 in amino acids: CASSPRGSTYEQYF. For the CDR3, the DNA is TGTGCCAGCTCACCCAGGGGGTCTACCTACGAGCAGTACTTC.

The chain recombines TRBV7-8 with TRBJ2-5; no clear D gene. The CDR3 sequence is 15 residues long. Germline V gene data show CDR1 as SGHVS and CDR2 as FQNEAQ. V lost 2 bases to trimming and J lost 2 bases, with 12 bases between them. The CDR3 nucleotides are TGTGCCAGCAGCTTATCCACTCTACCACAAGAGACCCAGTACTTC. Its protein product is CASSLSTLPQETQYF.

The chain joins TRBV7-2 to TRBJ2-1; TRBD1 matches 8 bases. J gave up 4 bases and V 2 bases, and 13 bases lay outside the gene matches. This CDR3 contains 18 residues. Germline V gene sequence: CDR1 SGHTA, CDR2 FQGNSA. In nucleotides, the CDR3 is TGTGCCAGCAGCTTAAGTCCAGGGGGCGCAGGGGCTTACAATGAGCAGTTCTTC. Protein product: CASSLSPGGAGAYNEQFF.

The chain employs TRBV5-1 and TRBJ1-1, with a possible D match to TRBD1 (5 bases). Germline CDR1 and CDR2: SGHRS and YFSETQ. The CDR3 has 19 amino acids. V lost 0 bases to trimming and J lost 3 bases, with 24 bases between them. CDR3 DNA: TGCGCCAGCAGCTTGGGTCGTCATGGAGGGGCTAAAAAACACACTGAAGCTTTCTTT. Translating gives CASSLGRHGGAKKHTEAFF.